The clone carrying this TCR beta chain was counted many times. Its specificity is unknown. TCR beta libraries were built with iRepertoire HTBI primers and Arm-PCR of CDR3 regions. In TCRdb, the multiplex PCR reads were re-called with MiXCR into one record per CDR3 protein. The sample holds roughly 610,000 distinct CDR3 sequences; approximately 15% are singletons and the top ten take about 18%. Sample time point: newly diagnosed GD, antithyroid drugs for less than 3 months. From PBMCs, RNA was extracted and then used to make the TCR library. This entry belongs to a study of regulatory T cells in long-lasting Graves disease. General study findings and limits: Newly diagnosed patients shared 1,000 or so public clonotypes; persistent patients shared approximately 2,700.

This CDR3 is built from 15 residues. The V and J ends lost 11 bases and 0 bases, in that order; junction bases with no gene match: 12. Germline V gene lookup returns CDR1 MDHEN and CDR2 SYDVKM. This sample was also put to use in a study of T cells in Graves' hyperthyroidism and ophthalmopathy. That work adds: Ophthalmopathy was model-predicted a median around seven months pre-onset.

This clonotype was sampled from a woman aged 25 to 39 with Graves disease. V and J are TRBV28 and TRBJ1-1; TRBD1 matches at 7 bases. The source material was peripheral blood mononuclear cells (PBMCs), sampled at new diagnosis, from a patient treated with antithyroid drugs. The CDR3 here is CAGSRDRLLNTEAFF. CDR3 bases: TGTGCCGGAAGCCGGGACAGACTACTGAACACTGAAGCTTTCTTT.